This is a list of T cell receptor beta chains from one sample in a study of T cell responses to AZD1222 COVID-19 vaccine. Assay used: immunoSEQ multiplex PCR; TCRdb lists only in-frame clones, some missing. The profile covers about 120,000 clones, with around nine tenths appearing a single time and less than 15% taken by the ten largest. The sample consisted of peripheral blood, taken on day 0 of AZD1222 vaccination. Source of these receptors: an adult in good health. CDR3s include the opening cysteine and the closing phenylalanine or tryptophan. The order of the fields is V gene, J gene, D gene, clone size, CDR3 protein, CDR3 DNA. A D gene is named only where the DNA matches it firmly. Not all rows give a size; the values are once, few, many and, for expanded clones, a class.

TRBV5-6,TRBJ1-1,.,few,CASSPRAGRNTEAFF,TGTGCCAGCAGCCCGAGGGCAGGGCGGAACACTGAAGCTTTCTTT
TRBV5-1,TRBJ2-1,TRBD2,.,CASSSGLESSYNEQFF,TGCGCCAGCAGCTCCGGACTAGAAAGCTCCTACAATGAGCAGTTCTTC
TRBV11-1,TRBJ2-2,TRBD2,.,CASSLRTSENTGELFF,TGTGCCAGCAGCTTAAGGACTAGCGAGAACACCGGGGAGCTGTTTTTT
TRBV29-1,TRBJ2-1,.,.,CSGGSRLNEQFF,TGCAGCGGGGGGTCTCGTCTCAATGAGCAGTTCTTC
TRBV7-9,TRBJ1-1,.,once,CASSEFTEAFF,TGTGCCAGCAGCGAGTTCACTGAAGCTTTCTTT
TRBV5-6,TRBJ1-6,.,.,CASSRRGAARYSPLHF,TGTGCCAGCAGCCGCCGAGGGGCAGCTCGTTATTCACCCCTCCACTTT
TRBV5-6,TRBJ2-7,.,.,CASSYDGSYEQYF,TGTGCCAGCAGTTACGACGGATCCTACGAGCAGTACTTC
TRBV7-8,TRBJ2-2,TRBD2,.,CASSFGTSGRGGELFF,TGTGCCAGCAGCTTCGGGACTAGCGGGAGAGGCGGGGAGCTGTTTTTT
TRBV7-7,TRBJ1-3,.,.,CASSLEQGSTIYF,TGTGCTAGCAGCTTAGAACAGGGTTCCACCATATATTTT
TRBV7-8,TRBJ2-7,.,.,CASSIVPKTYEQYF,TGTGCCAGCAGCATAGTACCCAAGACCTACGAGCAGTACTTC
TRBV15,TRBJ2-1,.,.,CATSRVASSYNEQFF,TGTGCCACCAGCAGAGTAGCGAGCTCCTACAATGAGCAGTTCTTC
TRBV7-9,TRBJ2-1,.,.,CASSPRTVSYNEQFF,TGTGCCAGCAGCCCGAGGACAGTCTCCTACAATGAGCAGTTCTTC
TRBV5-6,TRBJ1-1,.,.,CASSLLDVRMIYTEAFF,TGTGCCAGCAGCTTGCTTGACGTTCGGATGATCTACACTGAAGCTTTCTTT
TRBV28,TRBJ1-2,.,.,CASSLSGSGGYTF,TGTGCCAGCAGCCTCAGTGGCAGCGGTGGCTACACCTTC
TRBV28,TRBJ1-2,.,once,CASTTWGGELDGYTF,TGTGCCAGCACCACATGGGGGGGGGAGTTGGATGGCTACACCTTC
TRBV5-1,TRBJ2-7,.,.,CASSQDAYEQYF,TGCGCCAGCAGCCAGGATGCCTACGAGCAGTACTTC
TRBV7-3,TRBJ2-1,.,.,CASARGGSNEQFF,TGTGCCAGCGCCCGAGGTGGGAGCAATGAGCAGTTCTTC
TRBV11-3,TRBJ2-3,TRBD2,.,CASSSVLLAGTSTDTQYF,TGTGCCAGCAGCTCCGTACTTTTAGCGGGGACTAGCACAGATACGCAGTATTTT
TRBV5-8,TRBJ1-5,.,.,CASSLQEDQPQHF,TGTGCCAGCAGCTTGCAGGAAGATCAGCCCCAGCATTTT
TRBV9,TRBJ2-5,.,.,CASSVRDGTQYF,TGTGCCAGCAGCGTAAGGGACGGGACCCAGTACTTC
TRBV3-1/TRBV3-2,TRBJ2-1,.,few,CASSFAGRRALDEQFF,TGTGCCAGCAGCTTCGCCGGGCGGCGGGCCCTGGATGAGCAGTTCTTC
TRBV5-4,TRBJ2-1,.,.,CASSLVGANEQFF,TGTGCCAGCAGCTTGGTTGGGGCCAATGAGCAGTTCTTC
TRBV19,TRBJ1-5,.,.,CASSIQERGNQPQHF,TGTGCCAGTAGTATCCAGGAGAGGGGAAATCAGCCCCAGCATTTT
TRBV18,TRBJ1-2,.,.,CASSPQTTGGGYTF,TGTGCCAGCTCACCACAGACAACCGGCGGTGGCTACACCTTC
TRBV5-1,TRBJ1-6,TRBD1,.,CASSIQGVNSPLHF,TGCGCCAGCAGCATACAGGGGGTTAATTCACCCCTCCACTTT
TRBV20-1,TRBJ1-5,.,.,CSASKGTGTNQPQHF,TGCAGTGCTAGTAAGGGGACGGGAACAAATCAGCCCCAGCATTTT
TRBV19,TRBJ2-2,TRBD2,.,CASSGLAVNTGELFF,TGTGCCAGTAGTGGACTAGCGGTTAACACCGGGGAGCTGTTTTTT
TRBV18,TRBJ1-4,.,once,CASSSGDLGEKLFF,TGTGCCAGCTCCTCGGGAGATCTTGGTGAAAAACTGTTTTTT
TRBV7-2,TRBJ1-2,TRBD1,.,CASSLYRGEGYTF,TGTGCCAGCAGCTTATACAGGGGAGAAGGCTACACCTTC
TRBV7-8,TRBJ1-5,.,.,CASSSKRNQPQHF,TGTGCCAGCAGCTCAAAGAGGAATCAGCCCCAGCATTTT
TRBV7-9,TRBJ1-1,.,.,CASSPQLRGVTEAFF,TGTGCCAGCAGCCCACAATTAAGAGGGGTCACTGAAGCTTTCTTT
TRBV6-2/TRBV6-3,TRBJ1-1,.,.,CASSYSGFNTEAFF,TGTGCCAGCAGTTACTCAGGGTTCAACACTGAAGCTTTCTTT
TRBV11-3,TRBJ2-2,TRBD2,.,CASSPYSGKNTGELFF,TGTGCCAGCAGCCCCTATAGCGGGAAGAACACCGGGGAGCTGTTTTTT
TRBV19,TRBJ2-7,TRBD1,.,CASRTAGTGLYEQYF,TGTGCCAGTAGGACGGCCGGGACAGGACTCTACGAGCAGTACTTC